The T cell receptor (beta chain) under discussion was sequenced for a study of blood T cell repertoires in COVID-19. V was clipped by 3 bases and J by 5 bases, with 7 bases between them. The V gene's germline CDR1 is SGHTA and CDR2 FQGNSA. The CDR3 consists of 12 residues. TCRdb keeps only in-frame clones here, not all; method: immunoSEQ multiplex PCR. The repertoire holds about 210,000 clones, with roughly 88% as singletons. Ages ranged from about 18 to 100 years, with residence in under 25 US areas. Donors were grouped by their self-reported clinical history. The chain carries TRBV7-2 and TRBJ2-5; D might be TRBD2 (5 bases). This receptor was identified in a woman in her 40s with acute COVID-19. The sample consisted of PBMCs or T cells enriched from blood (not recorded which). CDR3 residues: CASSFAGETQYF. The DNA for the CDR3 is TGTGCCAGCAGCTTTGCGGGCGAGACCCAGTACTTC.